A single sample gave rise to the 24 T cell receptor beta chains below, sequenced in a study of CD8 T cells in ankylosing spondylitis. Notes on the study in general: For ankylosing spondylitis blood, a TCR beta motif of under 10 highly homologous variants appeared characteristic.

These TCRs are of unknown antigen specificity. MiXCR was run by TCRdb on the 5' RACE reads, yielding one entry per CDR3 protein. The sample yields roughly 470,000 distinct CDR3 sequences, 25% to 30% seen once. The specimen sequenced was blood, either unsorted or a sorted T cell fraction (not recorded which). These receptors all stem from a male donor with ankylosing spondylitis.

V is TRBV5-6 and J is TRBJ1-5; TRBD1 aligns across 11 bases. J gave up 5 bases and V 4 bases, and 8 bases lay outside the gene matches. This CDR3 is built from 16 residues. In germline, CDR1 is SGHDT, CDR2 YYEEEE. The CDR3 sequence: CASSSWRDRGDQPQHF. CDR3 nucleotides: TGTGCCAGCAGCAGCTGGCGGGACAGGGGGGATCAGCCCCAGCATTTT.

The V call is TRBV20-1, the J call TRBJ1-5, with D perhaps matching TRBD1 (6 bases). The CDR3 runs 14 residues. In germline, CDR1 is DFQATT, CDR2 SNEGSKA (reference sequence). Trimming cost V 6 bases and J 6 bases, with 18 bases left between them. In DNA, the CDR3 is TGCAGTGCGACGGGGGCAGGGGTGAGTCAGCCCCAGCATTTT. Translated, it gives CSATGAGVSQPQHF.

The rearrangement links TRBV7-8 to TRBJ2-1; D may be TRBD2 (6 bases). V lost 4 bases and J 0 bases, leaving 13 bases between the germline ends. The CDR3 covers 16 residues. CDR1 SGHVS and CDR2 FQNEAQ come from the germline V gene. The CDR3 nucleotides are TGTGCCAGCAGCTGGGGGGAAGGCTTCTCCTACAATGAGCAGTTCTTC. Protein sequence: CASSWGEGFSYNEQFF.

The V and J genes are TRBV20-1 and TRBJ2-3; a weak D match, TRBD2 (6 bases). Per the germline V gene, CDR1 is DFQATT and CDR2 is SNEGSKA (reference sequence). V was clipped by 6 bases and J by 1 base, with 14 bases between them. This CDR3 is built from 14 residues. The CDR3 DNA follows: TGCAGTGCAGGGGCGGGAAGGGGCACAGATACGCAGTATTTT. It codes for CSAGAGRGTDTQYF.

The chain couples TRBV9 to TRBJ2-7, with 15 nucleotides matching TRBD2. Germline V gene lookup returns CDR1 SGDLS and CDR2 YYNGEE. The CDR3 has 15 residues. The V and J ends lost 0 bases and 6 bases, in that order; junction bases with no gene match: 1. The CDR3 sequence: CASSVEGLAGGEQYF. CDR3 nucleotides: TGTGCCAGCAGCGTAGAGGGACTAGCGGGAGGCGAGCAGTACTTC.

This chain connects TRBV12-3 or TRBV12-4 to TRBJ2-3, with TRBD2 identical over 8 bases. Trimming removed 6 bases from V and 1 base from J; junction bases left unmatched: 9. The CDR3 consists of 16 residues. The CDR3 loop is CASRPLVGRGTDTQYF. CDR3 nucleotides: TGTGCCAGCAGGCCACTCGTCGGGAGGGGCACAGATACGCAGTATTTT.

This clonotype has more than one count but fewer than ten. The chain couples TRBV5-1 to TRBJ2-3, with 8 nucleotides matching TRBD2. Germline V lookup: CDR1 SGHRS, CDR2 YFSETQ. The CDR3 length is 14 residues. V lost 4 bases to trimming and J lost 4 bases; unmatched junction nucleotides: 5. The CDR3 loop is CASSNSGIPDTQYF. DNA for the CDR3: TGCGCCAGCAGCAATAGCGGGATCCCAGATACGCAGTATTTT.

This chain joins TRBV10-2 and TRBJ1-1; D gene ambiguous. Germline values: CDR1 WSHSY, CDR2 SAAADI. The length of the CDR3 is 16 residues. V was cut by 3 bases and J by 0 bases, with 14 bases left in between. The DNA for the CDR3 is TGCGCCAGCAGTGACCGGCAAACGATGATGAACACTGAAGCTTTCTTT. Translating it yields CASSDRQTMMNTEAFF.

This clonotype was counted a few times. J is TRBJ1-2 and V is TRBV12-3 or TRBV12-4, with D tentatively TRBD1 (6 bases). The CDR3 extends over 15 amino acids. The V end lost 1 base, the J end lost 2 bases, and 11 bases lay between the germline ends. This chain's CDR3 is CASSLGGPINYGYTF. For the CDR3, the DNA is TGTGCCAGCAGTTTAGGGGGGCCGATCAACTATGGCTACACCTTC.

This clonotype was seen at least ten times. As DNA, the CDR3 is TGCGCCAGCAGCCTCGGACAGGGGGCGACCTACGAGCAGTACGTC. Its translation is CASSLGQGATYEQYV. The V and J genes are TRBV5-1 and TRBJ2-7, with 11 positions matching TRBD1. Germline V gives CDR1 SGHRS, CDR2 YFSETQ. V lost 4 bases to trimming and J lost 2 bases; unmatched junction nucleotides: 5. The CDR3 runs 15 residues.

The J gene is TRBJ1-2, the V gene TRBV25-1; D perhaps matches TRBD1 (6 bases). This CDR3 has 15 residues. In germline, CDR1 is MGHDK, CDR2 SYGVNS. Trimming cost V 3 bases and J 1 base, with 12 bases left between them. CDR3 amino acids: CASSDSGVNNYGYTF. DNA for the CDR3: TGTGCCAGCAGTGACTCAGGGGTTAATAACTATGGCTACACCTTC.

The gene calls are TRBV6-1 and TRBJ2-7; perhaps TRBD2 as D (5 bases). The CDR3 runs to 15 residues. The germline V gene encodes CDR1 MNHNS and CDR2 SASEGT. The V end lost 4 bases, the J end lost 1 base, and 14 bases lay between the germline ends. The CDR3: CASSASILGSYEQYF. CDR3 bases: TGTGCCAGCAGTGCCTCCATACTAGGTTCCTACGAGCAGTACTTC.

CDR3 loop: CASSEARTGSNEQFF. The CDR3 DNA is TGTGCCAGCAGTGAAGCCAGGACAGGATCCAATGAGCAGTTCTTC. V is TRBV6-1 and J is TRBJ2-1; 7 bases map to TRBD1. The CDR3 has 15 residues. Trimming removed 0 bases from V and 6 bases from J; junction bases left unmatched: 5. Germline V gene lookup returns CDR1 MNHNS and CDR2 SASEGT.

Only a few counts were recorded for this clonotype. The chain has TRBV11-2 and TRBJ1-2, with 8 bases that match TRBD1. V dropped 3 bases and J dropped 8; count of bases not matched to a gene: 20. The CDR3 contains 18 residues. Germline-derived CDR1 and CDR2 are SGHAT and FQNNGV. Here the CDR3 DNA reads TGTGCCAGCAGCTTCGTCCAGGGGGCGACAGGGATGAGGCAAGGCTACACCTTC. As protein: CASSFVQGATGMRQGYTF.

In its sample, this clonotype was seen a few times. This chain uses TRBV11-2 with TRBJ2-3; tentative D call: TRBD2 (6 bases). The CDR3 has 19 residues. Germline values: CDR1 SGHAT, CDR2 FQNNGV. The V and J ends lost 1 base and 0 bases respectively, with 20 bases between them. The CDR3 DNA reads TGTGCCAGCAGCTTAGTGAGGCCTAGCGTAACCACTAGCACAGATACGCAGTATTTT. It specifies CASSLVRPSVTTSTDTQYF.

V gene TRBV3-1 combines with J gene TRBJ2-2, with a tentative D call TRBD2 (5 bases). V lost 4 bases and J 4 bases, leaving 16 bases between the germline ends. The CDR3 has 16 residues. Germline loops: CDR1 LGHDT, CDR2 YNNKEL (reference sequence). This CDR3 is CASSPSRGLTTGELFF. The CDR3 DNA reads TGTGCCAGCAGCCCATCACGTGGACTTACCACCGGGGAGCTGTTTTTT.

In its sample, this clonotype was seen once. The chain is built from TRBV3-1 and TRBJ2-5; 7 bases match TRBD2. V shed 2 bases, J shed 2 bases, and the junction held 5 bases outside the gene matches. Germline V gene lookup returns CDR1 LGHDT and CDR2 YNNKEL (reference sequence). CDR3 length: 15 residues. The CDR3 loop reads CASSQFTGGQETQYF. CDR3 DNA sequence: TGTGCCAGCAGCCAATTTACGGGGGGTCAAGAGACCCAGTACTTC.

The genes are TRBV3-1 and TRBJ2-1; TRBD1 is a possible D gene (6 bases). The CDR3 spans 14 residues. The germline CDR1 and CDR2 sequences are LGHDT and YNNKEL (reference sequence). The germline V and J ends were trimmed by 4 bases and 10 bases, with 17 bases remaining between them. This chain's CDR3 is CASSRRPQGWEQFF. CDR3 nucleotide sequence: TGTGCCAGCAGCCGCCGGCCACAGGGTTGGGAGCAGTTCTTC.

This clonotype was seen more than once but under ten times. J is TRBJ1-5 and V is TRBV2, with 7 nucleotides matching TRBD1. The ends lost 6 bases at V and 0 bases at J; junction bases unmatched: 11. Germline CDR1 SNHLY, CDR2 FYNNEI. The CDR3 is 17 amino acids. The CDR3 is CASSLTRTGNSNQPQHF. The DNA of the CDR3 is TGTGCCAGCAGCCTTACCCGGACAGGCAATAGCAATCAGCCCCAGCATTTT.

J is TRBJ2-3 and V is TRBV19, with D tentatively TRBD2 (6 bases). V dropped 3 bases and J dropped 2 bases, with 12 bases sitting between them. Germline loops: CDR1 LNHDA, CDR2 SQIVND (reference sequence). The CDR3 runs 15 residues. The CDR3 DNA sequence: TGTGCCAGTAGTATGGGGCGGGAACTCACAGATACGCAGTATTTT. This gives the protein CASSMGRELTDTQYF.

This clonotype was observed a handful of times. The V gene is TRBV7-2, the J gene TRBJ2-5; D possibly uses TRBD1 or TRBD2 (5 bases each). V shed 2 bases and J shed 6 bases, with 13 bases lying between them. The CDR3 has 14 amino acids. Germline V CDR1 and CDR2: SGHTA, FQGNSA. CDR3: CASSLPGSTQTQYF. CDR3 nucleotides: TGTGCCAGCAGCTTACCAGGGAGTACGCAGACCCAGTACTTC. The full variable domain, its missing parts supplied by reference TRBV7-2 and TRBJ2-5, is GAGVSQSPSNKVTEKGKDVELRCDPISGHTALYWYRQSLGQGLEFLIYFQGNSAPDKSGLPSDRFSAERTGGSVSTLTIQRTQQEDSAVYLCASSLPGSTQTQYFGPGTRLLVL.

This clonotype was observed a handful of times. The chain employs TRBV10-3 and TRBJ2-1, with D perhaps assigned TRBD1 or TRBD2 (5 bases each). V was cut by 6 bases and J by 8 bases, with 20 bases left in between. The CDR3 spans 15 residues. CDR1 is ENHRY, CDR2 SYGVKD, per germline. The CDR3 sequence: CAIRPGPPVGDEQFF. The CDR3 DNA reads TGTGCCATCAGGCCGGGACCTCCGGTAGGGGATGAGCAGTTCTTC.

This clonotype has a handful of counts. V usage is TRBV5-1 and J usage is TRBJ2-3; a possible D gene is TRBD1 (6 bases). This CDR3 region has 14 residues. Germline lookup yields CDR1 SGHRS and CDR2 YFSETQ. Trimming took off 4 bases at V and 2 bases at J, with 11 bases between the two ends. The CDR3: CASSTDRYTDTQYF. The CDR3 nucleotides read TGCGCCAGCAGCACAGACAGGTACACAGATACGCAGTATTTT.

The rearrangement joins TRBV4-2 to TRBJ2-3, with 9 bases matching TRBD1. This CDR3 is 15 amino acids long. Germline loops: CDR1 LGHNA, CDR2 YNFKEQ. Trimming cost V 6 bases and J 4 bases; bases outside gene matches: 8. The CDR3 DNA reads TGTGCCAGCAGGCCCCAGGACAGGGGCCCAGATACGCAGTATTTT. This gives the protein CASRPQDRGPDTQYF.